This TCR beta chain comes out of a study of T-cell reconstitution after alpha-beta-depleted transplantation in children. Unique molecular identifiers were built into the TCRbeta library. TCRdb itself ran the PCR reads through MiXCR, one entry per CDR3 protein. The data contain hundreds of thousands of distinct CDR3 sequences, about 17% of them singletons. Germline V gene sequence: CDR1 LNHDA, CDR2 SQIVND (reference sequence). The CDR3 extends over 15 amino acids. After removal of 6 bases from V and 0 bases from J, the junction contained 5 bases not matched to a gene. This clonotype was seen a few times.

The chain combines TRBV19 with TRBJ2-1, with 7 bases identical to TRBD2. The sequence derives from a human donor who donated a stem cell graft to a child with acute lymphoblastic leukemia. The sample here was PBMCs from the stem cell graft donor, taken from the stem cell graft. The CDR3 reads CASRTSPSSYNEQFF. DNA for the CDR3: TGTGCCAGTAGGACTAGCCCGAGCTCCTACAATGAGCAGTTCTTC.